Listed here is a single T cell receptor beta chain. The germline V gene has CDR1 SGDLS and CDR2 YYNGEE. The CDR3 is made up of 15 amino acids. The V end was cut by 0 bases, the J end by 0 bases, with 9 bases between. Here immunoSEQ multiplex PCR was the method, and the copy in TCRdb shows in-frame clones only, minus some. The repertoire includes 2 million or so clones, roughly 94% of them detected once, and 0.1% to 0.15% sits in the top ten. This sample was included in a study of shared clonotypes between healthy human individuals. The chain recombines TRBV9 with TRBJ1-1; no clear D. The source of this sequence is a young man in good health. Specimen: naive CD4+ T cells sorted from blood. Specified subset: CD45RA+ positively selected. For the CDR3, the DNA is TGTGCCAGCAGCGTAGGATCGGCGGTGAACACTGAAGCTTTCTTT. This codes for CASSVGSAVNTEAFF.